This record concerns one T cell receptor beta chain sequence. Its antigen is as yet unknown. The data stem from a study of shared clonotypes between healthy human individuals. Genomic DNA came from about 90 million PBMCs in unsorted samples. An assay was performed, and its level was deep. On ten immunoSEQ deep assay plates, unsorted PBMC DNA was sequenced. Sequencing used immunoSEQ multiplex PCR; TCRdb keeps in-frame clones, though not all of them. The data hold 400,000 to 500,000 clones, with 79% observed a single time. The CDR3 covers 15 residues. With V trimmed by 3 bases and J by 6 bases, 9 bases remained unmatched. Germline assignment: CDR1 LNHDA and CDR2 SQIVND (reference sequence). Study-wide results and caveats: Limited genetic and exposure-history diversity came from having few donors.

Sequencing was done on a sample of PBMCs. This clonotype originated in a woman in her thirties or forties in good health. Some clones in this sample may be carry-over from other donors' samples. The chain uses TRBV19 and TRBJ2-7; 9 bases are a match to TRBD1. The CDR3 DNA sequence: TGTGCCAGTAGTATCCCCGGGACAGGGCTCCCCGAGCAGTACTTC. This gives the protein CASSIPGTGLPEQYF.